This paragraph covers one T cell receptor beta chain sequence. What it binds is unknown. This record belongs to a study of cytomegalovirus exposure and HLA in healthy donors. Findings of the study overall: It is likely that the observed cluster of highly shared sequence variants was a sequencing artifact. Later analysis suggested links between common viral pathogens and several top significant clusters.

Primers for the PCR totalled 60 Vbeta and 13 Jbeta. Sequenced by immunoSEQ multiplex PCR; TCRdb stores in-frame clones only, minus some. The sample holds fewer than 200,000 clones, 82% seen once. The CDR3 is made up of 14 amino acids. V lost 5 bases, J lost 4 bases, and 7 bases stayed unmatched. The V gene is TRBV6-7, the J gene TRBJ2-7; the match to TRBD1 covers 8 bases. TRBV6-7 is an ORF, with its function uncertain. The receptor comes from a male donor in good health and CMV-seronegative. The material sequenced was PBMCs. The CDR3 region is CASSHRTGWYEQYF. The CDR3 nucleotides are TGTGCCAGCAGTCACCGGACAGGGTGGTACGAGCAGTACTTC.